Listed below are T cell receptor beta chains from one sample, sequenced in a study of Graves' ophthalmopathy and Graves' hyperthyroidism. TCRdb called the multiplex PCR reads again in MiXCR, with one record for every CDR3 protein. The table lists about 370,000 distinct CDR3 sequences, approximately 20% of them singletons. Sequences were obtained from peripheral blood. These receptors came from a woman aged 18-29 years with Graves' ophthalmopathy. Each CDR3 is given with its conserved first and last residue.

j_call: TRBJ1-6
v_call: TRBV2
cdr3_aa: CASGTENSPLHF

j_call: TRBJ2-5
v_call: TRBV30
cdr3_aa: CAWSVAGWETQYF

j_call: TRBJ1-5
v_call: TRBV10-3
cdr3_aa: CAISSRRGEGGQPQHF

j_call: TRBJ2-7
v_call: TRBV6-5
cdr3_aa: CASLRLAGNYEQYF

j_call: TRBJ1-5
v_call: TRBV28
cdr3_aa: CASSTGGNQPQHF

j_call: TRBJ1-2
v_call: TRBV3-1
cdr3_aa: CASSQADREYYGYTF

j_call: TRBJ1-5
v_call: TRBV20-1
cdr3_aa: CSAARRGRPQHF

j_call: TRBJ2-7
v_call: TRBV4-1
cdr3_aa: CASSQDPLADTYEQYF

j_call: TRBJ2-5
v_call: TRBV10-3
cdr3_aa: CAISENSGGAGETQYF

j_call: TRBJ1-1
v_call: TRBV6-1
cdr3_aa: CASSLTGAMNTEAFF

j_call: TRBJ2-5
v_call: TRBV6-2/TRBV6-3
cdr3_aa: CASSVQETQYF

j_call: TRBJ2-2
v_call: TRBV10-3
cdr3_aa: CATAQTSGRGAGELFF

j_call: TRBJ2-7
v_call: TRBV15
cdr3_aa: CATSKTGLSYEQYF

j_call: TRBJ1-2
v_call: TRBV30
cdr3_aa: CAWSVLKFYGYTF

j_call: TRBJ1-6
v_call: TRBV2
cdr3_aa: CASRKPTGSSPLHF

j_call: TRBJ1-5
v_call: TRBV6-2/TRBV6-3
cdr3_aa: CASSQQGDQPQHF

j_call: TRBJ1-1
v_call: TRBV7-9
cdr3_aa: CASSSLGGAPEAFF